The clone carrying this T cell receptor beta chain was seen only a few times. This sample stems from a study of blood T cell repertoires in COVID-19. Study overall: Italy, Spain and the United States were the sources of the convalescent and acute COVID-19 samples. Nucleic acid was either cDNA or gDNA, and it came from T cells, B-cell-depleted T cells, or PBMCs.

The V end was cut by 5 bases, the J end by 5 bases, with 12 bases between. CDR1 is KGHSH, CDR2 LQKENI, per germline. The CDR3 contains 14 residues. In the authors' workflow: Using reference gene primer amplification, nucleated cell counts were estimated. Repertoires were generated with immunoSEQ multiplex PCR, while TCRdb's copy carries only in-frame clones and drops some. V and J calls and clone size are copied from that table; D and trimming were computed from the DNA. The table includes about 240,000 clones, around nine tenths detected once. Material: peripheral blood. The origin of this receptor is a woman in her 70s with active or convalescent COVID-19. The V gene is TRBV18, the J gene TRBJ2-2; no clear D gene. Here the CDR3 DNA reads TGTGCCAGCTCATCCTCGTGGCGGACCGGGGAGCTGTTTTTT. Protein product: CASSSSWRTGELFF.